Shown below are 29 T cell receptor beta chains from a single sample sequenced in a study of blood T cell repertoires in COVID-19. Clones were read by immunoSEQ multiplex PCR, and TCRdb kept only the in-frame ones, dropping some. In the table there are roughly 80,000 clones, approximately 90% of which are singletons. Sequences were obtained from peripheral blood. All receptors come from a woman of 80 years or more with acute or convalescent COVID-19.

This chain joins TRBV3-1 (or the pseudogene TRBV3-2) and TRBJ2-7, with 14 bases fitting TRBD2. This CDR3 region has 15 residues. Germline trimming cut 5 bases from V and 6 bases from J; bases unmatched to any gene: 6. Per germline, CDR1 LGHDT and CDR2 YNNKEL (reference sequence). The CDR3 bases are TGTGCCAGCAGCTTAGGGACTAGCGGGAGTACCGAGCAGTACTTC. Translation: CASSLGTSGSTEQYF.

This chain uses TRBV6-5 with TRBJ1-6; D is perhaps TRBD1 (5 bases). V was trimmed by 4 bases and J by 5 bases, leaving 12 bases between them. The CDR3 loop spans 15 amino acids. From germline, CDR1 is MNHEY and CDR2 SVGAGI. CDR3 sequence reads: CASSSDRANNSPLHF. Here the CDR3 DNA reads TGTGCCAGCAGTTCTGACAGAGCCAATAATTCACCCCTCCACTTT.

In DNA form, the CDR3 reads TGCGCCAGCAGCCAAGGACAGGGGGCCTACAATGAGCAGTTCTTC. It codes for CASSQGQGAYNEQFF. This sequence joins TRBV4-1 and TRBJ2-1; TRBD1 matches at 9 bases. Looked up from germline, CDR1 is MGHRA and CDR2 is YSYEKL. The CDR3 consists of 15 residues. V gave up 1 base and J gave up 2 bases; unmatched junction bases: 0.

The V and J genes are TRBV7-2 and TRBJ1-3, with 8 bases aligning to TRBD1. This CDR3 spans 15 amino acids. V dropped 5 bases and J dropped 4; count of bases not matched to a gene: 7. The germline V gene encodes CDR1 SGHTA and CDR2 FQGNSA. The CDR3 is CASSPDRGRGNTIYF. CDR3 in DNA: TGTGCCAGCAGCCCCGACAGGGGTAGGGGAAACACCATATATTTT.

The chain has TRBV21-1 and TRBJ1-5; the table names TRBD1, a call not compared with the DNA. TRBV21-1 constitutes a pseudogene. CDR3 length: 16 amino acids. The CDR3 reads CASSNKSRGNNQPQHF. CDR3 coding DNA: TGTGCCAGCAGCAATAAATCCAGGGGGAACAATCAGCCCCAGCATTTT.

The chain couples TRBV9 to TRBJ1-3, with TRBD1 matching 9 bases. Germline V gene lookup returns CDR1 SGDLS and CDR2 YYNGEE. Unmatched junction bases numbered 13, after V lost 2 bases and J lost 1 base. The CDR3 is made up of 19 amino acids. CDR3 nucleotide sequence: TGTGCCAGCAGCGTCGAGGGGGGACAGGGAAGAATTTCTGGAAACACCATATATTTT. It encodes CASSVEGGQGRISGNTIYF.

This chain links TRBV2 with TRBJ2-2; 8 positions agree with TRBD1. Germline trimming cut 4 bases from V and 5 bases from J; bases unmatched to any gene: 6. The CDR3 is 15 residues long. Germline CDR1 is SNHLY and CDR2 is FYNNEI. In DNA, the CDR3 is TGTGCCAGCAGTGGACTAGGACAGGGAACCGGGGAGCTGTTTTTT. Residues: CASSGLGQGTGELFF.

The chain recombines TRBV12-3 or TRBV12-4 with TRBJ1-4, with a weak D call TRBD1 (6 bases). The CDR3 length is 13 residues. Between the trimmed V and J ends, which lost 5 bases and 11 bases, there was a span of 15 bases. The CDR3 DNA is TGTGCCAGCAGTACCCTAGGGGGGGGGAAACTGTTTTTT. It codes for CASSTLGGGKLFF.

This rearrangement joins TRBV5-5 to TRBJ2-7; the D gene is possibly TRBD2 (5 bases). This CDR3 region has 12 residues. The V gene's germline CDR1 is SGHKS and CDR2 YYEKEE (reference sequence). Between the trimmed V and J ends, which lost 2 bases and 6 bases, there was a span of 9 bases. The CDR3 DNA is TGTGCCAGCAGCTTACGGGATCCCGAGCAGTACTTC. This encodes CASSLRDPEQYF.

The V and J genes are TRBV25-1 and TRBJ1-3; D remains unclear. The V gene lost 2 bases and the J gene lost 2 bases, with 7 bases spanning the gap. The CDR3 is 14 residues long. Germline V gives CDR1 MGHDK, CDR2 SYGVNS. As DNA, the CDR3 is TGTGCCAGCAGTGAAGCTGGAGCTGGAAACACCATATATTTT. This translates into CASSEAGAGNTIYF.

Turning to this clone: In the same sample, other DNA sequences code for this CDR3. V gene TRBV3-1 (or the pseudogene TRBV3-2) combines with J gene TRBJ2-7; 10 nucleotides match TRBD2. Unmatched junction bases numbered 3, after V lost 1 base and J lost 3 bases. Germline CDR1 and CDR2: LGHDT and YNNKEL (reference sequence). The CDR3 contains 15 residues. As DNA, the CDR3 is TGTGCCAGCAGCCAAGGGCTAGCGGGAGTCTACGAGCAGTACTTC. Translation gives CASSQGLAGVYEQYF.

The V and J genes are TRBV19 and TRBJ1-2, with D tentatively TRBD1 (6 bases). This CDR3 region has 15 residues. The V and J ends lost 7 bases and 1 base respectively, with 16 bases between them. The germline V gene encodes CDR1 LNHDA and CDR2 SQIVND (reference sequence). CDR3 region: CASTQSTGFNYGYTF. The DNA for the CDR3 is TGTGCCAGTACCCAATCGACAGGATTTAACTATGGCTACACCTTC.

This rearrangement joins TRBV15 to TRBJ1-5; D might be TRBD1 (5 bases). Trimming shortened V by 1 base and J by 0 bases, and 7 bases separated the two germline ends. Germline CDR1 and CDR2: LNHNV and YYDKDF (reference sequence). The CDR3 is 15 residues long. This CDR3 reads CATSRGGVSNQPQHF. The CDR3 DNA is TGTGCCACCAGCAGAGGGGGGGTTAGCAATCAGCCCCAGCATTTT. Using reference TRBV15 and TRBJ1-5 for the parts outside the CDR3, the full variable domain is DAMVIQNPRYQVTQFGKPVTLSCSQTLNHNVMYWYQQKSSQAPKLLFHYYDKDFNNEADTPDNFQSRRPNTSFCFLDIRSPGLGDTAMYLCATSRGGVSNQPQHFGDGTRLSIL.

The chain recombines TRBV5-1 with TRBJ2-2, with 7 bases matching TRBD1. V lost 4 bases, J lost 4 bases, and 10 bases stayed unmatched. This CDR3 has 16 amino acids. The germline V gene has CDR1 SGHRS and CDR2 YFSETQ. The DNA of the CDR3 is TGCGCCAGCAGCAGAACAGGGGAAGTTGGCACCGGGGAGCTGTTTTTT. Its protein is CASSRTGEVGTGELFF.

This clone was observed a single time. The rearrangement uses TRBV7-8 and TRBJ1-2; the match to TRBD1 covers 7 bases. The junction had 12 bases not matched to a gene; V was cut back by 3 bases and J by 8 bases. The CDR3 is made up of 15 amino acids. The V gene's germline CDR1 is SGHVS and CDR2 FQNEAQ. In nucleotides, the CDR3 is TGTGCCAGCAGCTTTGGGGACGGGAGAGGGGGCGGCTACACCTTC. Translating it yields CASSFGDGRGGGYTF. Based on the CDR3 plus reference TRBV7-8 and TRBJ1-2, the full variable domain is GAGVSQSPRYKVAKRGQDVALRCDPISGHVSLFWYQQALGQGPEFLTYFQNEAQLDKSGLPSDRFFAERPEGSVSTLKIQRTQQEDSAVYLCASSFGDGRGGGYTFGSGTRLTVV.

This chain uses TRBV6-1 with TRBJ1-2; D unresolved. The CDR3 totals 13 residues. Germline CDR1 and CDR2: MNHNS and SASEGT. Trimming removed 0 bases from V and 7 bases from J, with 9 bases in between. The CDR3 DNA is TGTGCCAGCAGTGAAGCGAGGCAGACTGGCTACACCTTC. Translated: CASSEARQTGYTF.

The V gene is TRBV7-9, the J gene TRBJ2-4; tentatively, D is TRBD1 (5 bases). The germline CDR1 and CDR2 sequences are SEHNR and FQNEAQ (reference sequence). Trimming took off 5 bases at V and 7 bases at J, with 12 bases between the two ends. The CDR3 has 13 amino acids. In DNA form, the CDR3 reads TGTGCCAGCAGCGGCAGGGTGGAGAACATTCAGTACTTC. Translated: CASSGRVENIQYF. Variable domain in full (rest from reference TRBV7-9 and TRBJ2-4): DTGVSQNPRHKITKRGQNVTFRCDPISEHNRLYWYRQTLGQGPEFLTYFQNEAQLEKSRLLSDRFSAERPKGSFSTLEIQRTEQGDSAMYLCASSGRVENIQYFGAGTRLSVL.

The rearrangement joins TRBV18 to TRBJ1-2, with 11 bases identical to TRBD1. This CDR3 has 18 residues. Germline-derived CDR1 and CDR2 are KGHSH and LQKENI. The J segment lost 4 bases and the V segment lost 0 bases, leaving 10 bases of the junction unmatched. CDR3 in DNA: TGTGCCAGCTCACCACCGGTTTGGGACAGGGGGGACTTCTATGGCTACACCTTC. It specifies CASSPPVWDRGDFYGYTF.

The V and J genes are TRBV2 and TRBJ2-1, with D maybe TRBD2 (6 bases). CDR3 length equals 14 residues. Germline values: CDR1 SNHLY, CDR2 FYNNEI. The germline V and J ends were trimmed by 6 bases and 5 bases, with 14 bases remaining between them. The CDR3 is CASRGGIRNNEQFF. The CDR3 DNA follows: TGTGCCAGCAGGGGCGGGATAAGGAACAATGAGCAGTTCTTC.

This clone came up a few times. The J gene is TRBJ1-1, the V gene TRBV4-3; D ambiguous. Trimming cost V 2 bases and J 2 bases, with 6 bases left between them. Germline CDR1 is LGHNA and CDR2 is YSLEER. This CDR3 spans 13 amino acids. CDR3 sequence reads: CASSQNRNTEAFF. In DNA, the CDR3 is TGCGCCAGCAGCCAAAATCGTAACACTGAAGCTTTCTTT.

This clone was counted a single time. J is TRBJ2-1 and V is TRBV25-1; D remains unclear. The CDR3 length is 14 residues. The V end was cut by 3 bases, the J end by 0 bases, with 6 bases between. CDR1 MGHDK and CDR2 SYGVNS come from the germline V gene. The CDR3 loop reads CASSDVSSYNEQFF. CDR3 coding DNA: TGTGCCAGCAGTGATGTCAGCTCCTACAATGAGCAGTTCTTC.

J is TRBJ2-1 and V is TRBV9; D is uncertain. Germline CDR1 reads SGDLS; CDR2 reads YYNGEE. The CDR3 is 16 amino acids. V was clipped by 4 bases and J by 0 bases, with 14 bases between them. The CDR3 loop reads CASSPRVAASYNEQFF. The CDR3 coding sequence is TGTGCCAGCAGCCCTCGGGTCGCAGCCTCCTACAATGAGCAGTTCTTC.

CDR3 in DNA: TGCGCCAGCAGCTTTGACAGTTCTACCTACGAGCAGTACTTC. Its protein product is CASSFDSSTYEQYF. The chain couples TRBV5-1 to TRBJ2-7; tentative D call: TRBD1 (5 bases). The V gene's germline CDR1 is SGHRS and CDR2 YFSETQ. Trimming cost V 2 bases and J 2 bases, with 11 bases left between them. The CDR3 has 14 residues.

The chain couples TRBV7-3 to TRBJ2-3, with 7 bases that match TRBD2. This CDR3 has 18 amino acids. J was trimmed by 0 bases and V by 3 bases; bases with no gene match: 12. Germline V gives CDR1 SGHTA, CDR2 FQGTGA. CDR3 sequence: CASSLSGGDTSSTDTQYF. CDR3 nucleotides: TGTGCCAGCAGCTTGAGTGGGGGGGATACCTCTAGCACAGATACGCAGTATTTT.

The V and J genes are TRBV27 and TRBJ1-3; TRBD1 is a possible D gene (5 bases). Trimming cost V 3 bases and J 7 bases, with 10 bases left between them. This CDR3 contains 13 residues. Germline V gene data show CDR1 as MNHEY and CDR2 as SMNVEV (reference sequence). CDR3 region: CASSFAGSNTIYF. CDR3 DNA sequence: TGTGCCAGCAGTTTCGCAGGGTCGAACACCATATATTTT.

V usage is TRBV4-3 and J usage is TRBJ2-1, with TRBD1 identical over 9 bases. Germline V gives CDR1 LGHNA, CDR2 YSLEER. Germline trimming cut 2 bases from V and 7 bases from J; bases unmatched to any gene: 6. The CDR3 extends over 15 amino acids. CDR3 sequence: CASSQPGTGKNEQFF. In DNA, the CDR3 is TGCGCCAGCAGCCAACCCGGGACAGGGAAAAATGAGCAGTTCTTC.

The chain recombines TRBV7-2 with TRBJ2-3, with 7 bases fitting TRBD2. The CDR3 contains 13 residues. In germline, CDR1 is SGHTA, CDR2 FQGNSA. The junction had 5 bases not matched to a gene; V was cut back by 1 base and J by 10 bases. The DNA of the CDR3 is TGTGCCAGCAGCTTAGAGAGCGGGGCATCGCAGTATTTT. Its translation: CASSLESGASQYF.

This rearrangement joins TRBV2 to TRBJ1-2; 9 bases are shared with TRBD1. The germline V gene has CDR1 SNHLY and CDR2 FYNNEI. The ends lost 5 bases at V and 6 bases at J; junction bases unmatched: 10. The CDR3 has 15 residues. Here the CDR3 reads CASSKWDRERDGYTF. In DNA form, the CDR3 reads TGTGCCAGCAGTAAATGGGACAGGGAACGCGATGGCTACACCTTC.

DNA for the CDR3: TGCGCCAGCAGCTTGACAGGGGCGCCCGTTAATGAAAAACTGTTTTTT. This translates into CASSLTGAPVNEKLFF. The chain uses TRBV5-1 and TRBJ1-4, with 7 positions matching TRBD1. The trim removed 1 base at V and 4 bases at J, leaving 7 bases unmatched. CDR1 is SGHRS, CDR2 YFSETQ, per germline. The CDR3 extends over 16 amino acids.